This T cell receptor (beta chain) was identified in a study of neurological immune-mediated disorders. TCRdb itself ran the 5' RACE reads through MiXCR, one entry per CDR3 protein. The sample yields about 55,000 distinct CDR3 sequences, under 30% seen once. The length of the CDR3 is 14 residues. CDR1 SQVTM and CDR2 ANQGSEA come from the germline V gene. The V gene end was trimmed by 1 base and the J gene end by 4 bases; junction bases not matched to a gene: 5. The table lists this clonotype with many counts. The sample's time point: technical triplicate 2. This TCR was sampled from a man aged 60 to 69 with HTLV-1-associated myelopathy (HAM/TSP). The specimen sequenced was PBMCs. The chain employs TRBV29-1 and TRBJ2-7; 9 nucleotides agree with TRBD2. CDR3 DNA: TGCAGCGTTGAAGGAGCGGGAGGTTCTTACGAGCAGTACTTC. It is translated as CSVEGAGGSYEQYF.